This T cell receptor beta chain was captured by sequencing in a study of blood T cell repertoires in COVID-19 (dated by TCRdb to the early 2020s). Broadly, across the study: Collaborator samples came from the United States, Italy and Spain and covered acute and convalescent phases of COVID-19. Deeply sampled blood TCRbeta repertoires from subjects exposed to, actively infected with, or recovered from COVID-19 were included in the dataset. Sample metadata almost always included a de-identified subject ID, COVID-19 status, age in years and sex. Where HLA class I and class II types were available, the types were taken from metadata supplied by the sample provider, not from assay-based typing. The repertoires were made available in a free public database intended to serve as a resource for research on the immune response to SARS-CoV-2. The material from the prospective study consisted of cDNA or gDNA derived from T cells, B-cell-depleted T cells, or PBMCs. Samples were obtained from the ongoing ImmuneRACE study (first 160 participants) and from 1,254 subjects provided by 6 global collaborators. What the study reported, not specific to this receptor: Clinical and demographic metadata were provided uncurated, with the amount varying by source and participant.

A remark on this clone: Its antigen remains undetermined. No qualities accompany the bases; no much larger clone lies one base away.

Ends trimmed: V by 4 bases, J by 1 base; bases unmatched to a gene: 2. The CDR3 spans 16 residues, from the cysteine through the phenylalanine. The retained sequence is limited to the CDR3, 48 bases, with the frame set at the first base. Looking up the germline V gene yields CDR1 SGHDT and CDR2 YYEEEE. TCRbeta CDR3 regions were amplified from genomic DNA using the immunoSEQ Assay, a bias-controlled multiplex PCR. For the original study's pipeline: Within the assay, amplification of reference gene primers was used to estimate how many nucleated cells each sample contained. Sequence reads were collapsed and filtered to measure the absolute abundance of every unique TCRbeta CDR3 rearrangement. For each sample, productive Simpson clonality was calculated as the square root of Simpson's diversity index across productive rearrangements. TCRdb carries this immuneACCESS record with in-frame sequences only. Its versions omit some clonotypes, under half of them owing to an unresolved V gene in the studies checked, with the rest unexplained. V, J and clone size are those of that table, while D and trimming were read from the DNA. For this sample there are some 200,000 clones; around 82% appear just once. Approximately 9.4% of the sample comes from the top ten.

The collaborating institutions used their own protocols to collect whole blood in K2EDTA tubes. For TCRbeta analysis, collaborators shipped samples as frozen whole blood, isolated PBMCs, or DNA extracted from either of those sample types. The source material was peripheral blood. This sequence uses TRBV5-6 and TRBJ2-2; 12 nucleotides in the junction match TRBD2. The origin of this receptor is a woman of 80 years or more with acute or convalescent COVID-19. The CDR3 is CASSQTSGGNTGELFF. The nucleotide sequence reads TGTGCCAGCAGCCAGACTAGCGGGGGGAACACCGGGGAGCTGTTTTTT.